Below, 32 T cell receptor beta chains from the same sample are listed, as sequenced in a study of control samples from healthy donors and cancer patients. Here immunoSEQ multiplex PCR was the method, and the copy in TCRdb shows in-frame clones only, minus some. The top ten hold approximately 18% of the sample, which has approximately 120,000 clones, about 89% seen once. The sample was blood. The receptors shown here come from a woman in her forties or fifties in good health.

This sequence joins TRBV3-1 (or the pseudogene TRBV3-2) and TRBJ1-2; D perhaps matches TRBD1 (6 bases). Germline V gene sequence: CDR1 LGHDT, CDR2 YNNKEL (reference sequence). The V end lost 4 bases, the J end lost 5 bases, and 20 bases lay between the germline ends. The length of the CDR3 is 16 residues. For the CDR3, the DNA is TGTGCCAGCAGCCCCCCGGTTAAGACAGGTGTATATGGCTACACCTTC. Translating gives CASSPPVKTGVYGYTF.

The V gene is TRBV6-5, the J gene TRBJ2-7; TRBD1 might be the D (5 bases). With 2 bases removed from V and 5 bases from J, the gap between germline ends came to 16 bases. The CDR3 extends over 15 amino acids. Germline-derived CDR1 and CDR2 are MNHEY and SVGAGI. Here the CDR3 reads CASSYARQGINEQYF. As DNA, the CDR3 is TGTGCCAGCAGTTACGCCCGGCAGGGTATCAACGAGCAGTACTTC.

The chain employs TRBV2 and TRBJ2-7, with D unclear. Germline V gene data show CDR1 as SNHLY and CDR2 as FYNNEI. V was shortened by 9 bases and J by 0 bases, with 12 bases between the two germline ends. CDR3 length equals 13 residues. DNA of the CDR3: TGTGCCAGTAAGGCAGCCCGCTCCTACGAGCAGTACGTC. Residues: CASKAARSYEQYV.

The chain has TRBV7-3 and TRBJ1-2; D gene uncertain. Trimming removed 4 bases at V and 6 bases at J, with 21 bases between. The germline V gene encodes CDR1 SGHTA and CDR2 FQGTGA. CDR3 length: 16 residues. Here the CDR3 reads CASSSGLTEQGHGYTF. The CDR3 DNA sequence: TGTGCCAGCAGCTCCGGGCTCACAGAACAAGGCCATGGCTACACCTTC.

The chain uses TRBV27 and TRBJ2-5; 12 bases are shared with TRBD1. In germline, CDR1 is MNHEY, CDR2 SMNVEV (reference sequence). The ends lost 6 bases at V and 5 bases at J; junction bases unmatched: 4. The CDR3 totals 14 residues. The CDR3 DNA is TGTGCCAGCAGAGGGACAGGGGGCGTCGAGACCCAGTACTTC. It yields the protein CASRGTGGVETQYF.

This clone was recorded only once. In DNA, the CDR3 is TGTGCCAGCAGTACCCGTAGTCGTGATCAGCCCCAGCATTTT. Its protein product is CASSTRSRDQPQHF. This chain joins TRBV6-5 and TRBJ1-5; D remains unclear. Germline V lookup: CDR1 MNHEY, CDR2 SVGAGI. The CDR3 runs to 14 residues. V lost 5 bases and J 5 bases, leaving 13 bases between the germline ends.

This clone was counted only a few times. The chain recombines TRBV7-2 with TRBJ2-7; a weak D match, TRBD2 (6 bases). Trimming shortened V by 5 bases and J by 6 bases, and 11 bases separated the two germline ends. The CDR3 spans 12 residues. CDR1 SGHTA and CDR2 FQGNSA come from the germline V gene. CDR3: CASSRTGVEQYF. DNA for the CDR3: TGTGCCAGCAGCCGGACGGGAGTCGAGCAGTACTTC.

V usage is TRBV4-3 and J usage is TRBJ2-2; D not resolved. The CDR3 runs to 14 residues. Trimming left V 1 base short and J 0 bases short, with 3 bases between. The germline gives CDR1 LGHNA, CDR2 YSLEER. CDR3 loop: CASSQVTNTGELFF. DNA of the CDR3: TGCGCCAGCAGCCAAGTTACGAACACCGGGGAGCTGTTTTTT.

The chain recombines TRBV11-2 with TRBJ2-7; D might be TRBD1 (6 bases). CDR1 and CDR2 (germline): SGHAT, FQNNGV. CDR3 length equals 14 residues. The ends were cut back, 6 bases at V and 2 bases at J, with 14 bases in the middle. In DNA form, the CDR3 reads TGTGCCAGCAGTCAGGGGTCACGGCCCTACGAGCAGTACGTC. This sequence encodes CASSQGSRPYEQYV.

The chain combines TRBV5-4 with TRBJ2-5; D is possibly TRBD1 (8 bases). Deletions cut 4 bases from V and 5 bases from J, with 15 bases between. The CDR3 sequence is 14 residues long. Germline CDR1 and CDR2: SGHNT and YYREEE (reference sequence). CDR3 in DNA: TGTGCCAGCAGCCCTACAGGGGGGGGCGAGACCCAGTACTTC. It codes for CASSPTGGGETQYF.

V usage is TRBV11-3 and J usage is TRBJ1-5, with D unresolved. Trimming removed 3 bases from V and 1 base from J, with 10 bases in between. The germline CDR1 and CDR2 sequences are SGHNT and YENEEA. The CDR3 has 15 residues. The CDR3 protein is CASSFVGLSNQPQHF. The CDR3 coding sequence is TGTGCCAGCAGCTTTGTGGGTTTGAGCAATCAGCCCCAGCATTTT.

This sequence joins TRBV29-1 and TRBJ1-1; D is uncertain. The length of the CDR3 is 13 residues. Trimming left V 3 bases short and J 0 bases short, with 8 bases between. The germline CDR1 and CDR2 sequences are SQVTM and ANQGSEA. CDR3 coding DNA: TGCAGCGTTGAGCGAGGTGTGAACACTGAAGCTTTCTTT. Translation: CSVERGVNTEAFF. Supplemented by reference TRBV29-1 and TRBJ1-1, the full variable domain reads SAVISQKPSRDICQRGTSLTIQCQVDSQVTMMFWYRQQPGQSLTLIATANQGSEATYESGFVIDKFPISRPNLTFSTLTVSNMSPEDSSIYLCSVERGVNTEAFFGQGTRLTVV.

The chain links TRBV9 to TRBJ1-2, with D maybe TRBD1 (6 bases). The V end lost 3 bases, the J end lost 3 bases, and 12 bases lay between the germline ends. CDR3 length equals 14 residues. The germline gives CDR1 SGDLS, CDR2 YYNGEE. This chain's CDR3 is CASSAWAGDYGYTF. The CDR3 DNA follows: TGTGCCAGCAGCGCGTGGGCAGGGGACTATGGCTACACCTTC. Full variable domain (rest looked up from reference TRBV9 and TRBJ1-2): DSGVTQTPKHLITATGQRVTLRCSPRSGDLSVYWYQQSLDQGLQFLIQYYNGEERAKGNILERFSAQQFPDLHSELNLSSLELGDSALYFCASSAWAGDYGYTFGSGTRLTVV.

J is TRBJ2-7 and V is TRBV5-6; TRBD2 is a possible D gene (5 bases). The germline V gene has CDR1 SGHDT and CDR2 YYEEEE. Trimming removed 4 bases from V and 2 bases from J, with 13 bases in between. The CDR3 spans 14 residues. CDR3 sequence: CASSPETGTYEQYF. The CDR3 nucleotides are TGTGCCAGCAGCCCGGAAACGGGGACCTACGAGCAGTACTTC.

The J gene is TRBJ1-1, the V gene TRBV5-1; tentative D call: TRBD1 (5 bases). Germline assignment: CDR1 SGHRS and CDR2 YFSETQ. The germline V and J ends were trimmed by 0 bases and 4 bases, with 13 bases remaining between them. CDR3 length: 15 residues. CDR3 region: CASSLEGPGSTEAFF. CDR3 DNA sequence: TGCGCCAGCAGCTTGGAGGGACCCGGTTCCACTGAAGCTTTCTTT.

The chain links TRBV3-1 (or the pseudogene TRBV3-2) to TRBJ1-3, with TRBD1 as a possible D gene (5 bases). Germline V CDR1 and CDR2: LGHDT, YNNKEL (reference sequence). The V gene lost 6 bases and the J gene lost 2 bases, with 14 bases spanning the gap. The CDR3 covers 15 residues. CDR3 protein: CASSRTGGAGNTIYF. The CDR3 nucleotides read TGTGCCAGCAGTAGGACCGGAGGGGCTGGAAACACCATATATTTT.

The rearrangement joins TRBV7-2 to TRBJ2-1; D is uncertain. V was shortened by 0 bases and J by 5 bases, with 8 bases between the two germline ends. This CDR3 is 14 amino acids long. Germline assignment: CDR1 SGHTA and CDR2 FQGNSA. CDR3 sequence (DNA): TGTGCCAGCAGCTTAGCAGGCGGAAACAATGAGCAGTTCTTC. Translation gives CASSLAGGNNEQFF.

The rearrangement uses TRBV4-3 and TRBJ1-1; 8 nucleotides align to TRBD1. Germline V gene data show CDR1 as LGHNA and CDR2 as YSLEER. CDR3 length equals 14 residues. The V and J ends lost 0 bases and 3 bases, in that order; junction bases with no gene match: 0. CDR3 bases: TGCGCCAGCAGCCAAGACAGGGGGCACACTGAAGCTTTCTTT. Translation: CASSQDRGHTEAFF.

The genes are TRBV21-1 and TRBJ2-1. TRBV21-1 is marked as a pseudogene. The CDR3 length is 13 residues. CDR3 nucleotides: TGTGCCAGCAGCAAAGGCCCCCACAATGAGCAGTTCTTC. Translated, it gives CASSKGPHNEQFF.

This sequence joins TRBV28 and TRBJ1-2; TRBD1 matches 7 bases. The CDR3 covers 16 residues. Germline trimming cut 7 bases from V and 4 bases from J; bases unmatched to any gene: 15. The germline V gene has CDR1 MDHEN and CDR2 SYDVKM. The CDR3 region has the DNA TGTGCCAGCATCGGCAGGGGGTCAAGACGTTCCTATGGCTACACCTTC. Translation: CASIGRGSRRSYGYTF.

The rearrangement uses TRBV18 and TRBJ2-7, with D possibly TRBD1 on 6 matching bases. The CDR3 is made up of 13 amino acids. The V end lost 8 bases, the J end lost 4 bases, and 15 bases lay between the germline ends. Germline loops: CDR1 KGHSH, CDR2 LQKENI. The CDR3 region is CASKATGVYEQYV. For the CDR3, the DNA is TGTGCCAGCAAAGCGACAGGAGTATACGAGCAGTACGTC.

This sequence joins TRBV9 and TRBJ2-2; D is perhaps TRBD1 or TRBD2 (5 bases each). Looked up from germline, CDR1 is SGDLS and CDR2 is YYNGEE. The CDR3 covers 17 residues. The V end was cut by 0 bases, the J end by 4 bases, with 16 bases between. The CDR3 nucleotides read TGTGCCAGCAGCGTAGCTTTGGGGGTCCTTCCCACCGGGGAGCTGTTTTTT. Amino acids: CASSVALGVLPTGELFF.

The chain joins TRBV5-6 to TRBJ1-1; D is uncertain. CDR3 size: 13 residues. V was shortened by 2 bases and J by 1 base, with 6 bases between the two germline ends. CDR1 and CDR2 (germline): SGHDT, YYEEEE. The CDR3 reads CASSFPRNTEAFF. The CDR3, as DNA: TGTGCCAGCAGCTTTCCGAGGAACACTGAAGCTTTCTTT.

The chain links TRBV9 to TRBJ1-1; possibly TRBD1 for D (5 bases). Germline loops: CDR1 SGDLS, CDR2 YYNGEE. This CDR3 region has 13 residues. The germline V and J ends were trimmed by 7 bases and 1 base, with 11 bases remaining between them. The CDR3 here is CASARGWNTEAFF. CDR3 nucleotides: TGTGCCAGCGCGCGGGGCTGGAACACTGAAGCTTTCTTT.

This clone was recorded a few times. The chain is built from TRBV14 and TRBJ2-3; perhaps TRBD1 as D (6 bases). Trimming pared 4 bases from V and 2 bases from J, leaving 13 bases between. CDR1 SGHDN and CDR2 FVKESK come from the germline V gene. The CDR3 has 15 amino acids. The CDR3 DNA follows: TGTGCCAGCAGCCCTCGGACAGTATACACAGATACGCAGTATTTT. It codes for CASSPRTVYTDTQYF.

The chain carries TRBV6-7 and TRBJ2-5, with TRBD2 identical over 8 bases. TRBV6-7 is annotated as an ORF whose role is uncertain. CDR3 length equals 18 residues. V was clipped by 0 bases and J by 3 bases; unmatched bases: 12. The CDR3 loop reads CASSYSISRGGSEETQYF. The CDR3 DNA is TGTGCCAGCAGTTACTCGATTTCCCGGGGGGGAAGTGAAGAGACCCAGTACTTC.

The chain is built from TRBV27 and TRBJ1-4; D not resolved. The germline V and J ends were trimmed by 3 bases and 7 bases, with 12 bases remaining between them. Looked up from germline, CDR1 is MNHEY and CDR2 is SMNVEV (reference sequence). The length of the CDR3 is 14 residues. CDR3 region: CASSLRVLGEKLFF. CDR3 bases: TGTGCCAGCAGTTTGCGAGTCCTGGGTGAAAAACTGTTTTTT.

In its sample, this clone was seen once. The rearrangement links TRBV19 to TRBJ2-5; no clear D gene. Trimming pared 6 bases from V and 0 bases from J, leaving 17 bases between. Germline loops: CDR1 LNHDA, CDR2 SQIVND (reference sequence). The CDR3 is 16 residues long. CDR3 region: CASSPLEGQDQETQYF. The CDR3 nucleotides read TGTGCCAGTAGCCCCCTTGAAGGCCAGGACCAAGAGACCCAGTACTTC.

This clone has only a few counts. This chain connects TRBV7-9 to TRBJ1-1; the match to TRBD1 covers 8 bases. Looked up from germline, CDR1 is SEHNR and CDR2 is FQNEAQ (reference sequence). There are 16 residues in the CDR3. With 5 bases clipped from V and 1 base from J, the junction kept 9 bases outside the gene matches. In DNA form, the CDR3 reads TGTGCCAGCAGCGTCGGAGGCAGGGGGCAGAACACTGAAGCTTTCTTT. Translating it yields CASSVGGRGQNTEAFF.

As DNA, the CDR3 is TGCGCCAGCAGCTTGGGCAGGGGGCGCGAAGATACGCAGTATTTT. Residues: CASSLGRGREDTQYF. V is TRBV5-1 and J is TRBJ2-3, with TRBD1 identical over 8 bases. The CDR3 covers 15 residues. V gave up 0 bases and J gave up 5 bases; unmatched junction bases: 5. The germline V gene encodes CDR1 SGHRS and CDR2 YFSETQ.

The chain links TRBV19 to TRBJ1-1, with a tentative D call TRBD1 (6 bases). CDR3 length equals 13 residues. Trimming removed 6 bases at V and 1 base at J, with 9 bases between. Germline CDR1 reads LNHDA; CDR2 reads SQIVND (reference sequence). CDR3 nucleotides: TGTGCCAGTAGAAAGGACAGGAACACTGAAGCTTTCTTT. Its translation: CASRKDRNTEAFF. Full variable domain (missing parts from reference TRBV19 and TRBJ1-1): DGGITQSPKYLFRKEGQNVTLSCEQNLNHDAMYWYRQDPGQGLRLIYYSQIVNDFQKGDIAEGYSVSREKKESFPLTVTSAQKNPTAFYLCASRKDRNTEAFFGQGTRLTVV.

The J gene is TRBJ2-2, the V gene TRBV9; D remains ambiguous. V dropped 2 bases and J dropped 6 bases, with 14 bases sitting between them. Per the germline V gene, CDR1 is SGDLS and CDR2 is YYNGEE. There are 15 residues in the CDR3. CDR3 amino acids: CASSVAGPRSGELFF. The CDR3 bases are TGTGCCAGCAGCGTTGCCGGGCCAAGGTCCGGGGAGCTGTTTTTT.